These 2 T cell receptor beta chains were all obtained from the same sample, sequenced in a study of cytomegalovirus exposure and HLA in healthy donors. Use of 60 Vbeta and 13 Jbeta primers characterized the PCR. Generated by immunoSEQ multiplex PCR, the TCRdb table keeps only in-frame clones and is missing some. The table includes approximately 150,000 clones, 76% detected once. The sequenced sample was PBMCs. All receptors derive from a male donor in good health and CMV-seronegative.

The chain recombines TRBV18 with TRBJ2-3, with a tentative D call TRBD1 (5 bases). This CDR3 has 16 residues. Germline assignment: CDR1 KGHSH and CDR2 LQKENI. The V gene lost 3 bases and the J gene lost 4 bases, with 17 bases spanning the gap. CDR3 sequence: CASSPGRALGPDTQYF. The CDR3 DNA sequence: TGTGCCAGCTCACCCGGCAGGGCGCTCGGCCCAGATACGCAGTATTTT.

For the CDR3, the DNA is TGTGCCAGCAGTCTATTAGCGGGAGCAGGCAATGAGCAGTTCTTC. Its translation is CASSLLAGAGNEQFF. The V gene is TRBV6-6, the J gene TRBJ2-1; TRBD2 agrees at 9 bases. The CDR3 length is 15 residues. Germline lookup yields CDR1 MNHNY and CDR2 SVGAGI (reference sequence). With 5 bases clipped from V and 6 bases from J, the junction kept 8 bases outside the gene matches.